Listed below are T cell receptor beta chains from one sample, sequenced in a study of blood T cell repertoires in COVID-19. The method was immunoSEQ multiplex PCR; TCRdb's version includes in-frame clones alone and lacks a portion of them. The data contain about 110,000 clones, roughly 81% of them seen just once; the ten biggest clones take up approximately 2.1%. The specimen sequenced was peripheral blood. These receptors were collected from a human donor in a cohort sampled during active COVID-19. CDR3s include the opening cysteine and the closing phenylalanine or tryptophan. The D gene is left open where the match is weak. Size is omitted from some rows. Given values are once, few, many or a class for expanded clones.

clone_size d_call j_call v_call cdr3_aa cdr3_nt
. TRBD2 TRBJ2-5 TRBV7-9 CASSPSGGGETQYF TGTGCCAGCAGCCCTAGTGGGGGGGGAGAGACCCAGTACTTC
once TRBD1 TRBJ2-7 TRBV9 CASSEGVQGVEQYF TGTGCCAGCAGCGAAGGGGTACAGGGGGTCGAGCAGTACTTC
few TRBD1 TRBJ1-2 TRBV2 CAGTGQGGDGYTF TGTGCCGGAACGGGACAGGGCGGCGATGGCTACACCTTC
. . TRBJ1-4 TRBV11-2 CASSRLAANEKLFF TGTGCCAGCAGCCGTCTGGCAGCTAATGAAAAACTGTTTTTT
. . TRBJ2-3 TRBV9 CASSVAPLDTQYF TGTGCCAGCAGCGTAGCCCCCCTAGATACGCAGTATTTT
once . TRBJ1-2 TRBV15 CATSRGSGVGYTF TGTGCCACCAGCAGGGGCAGCGGCGTGGGCTACACCTTC
. . TRBJ1-5 TRBV10-3 CAISESMSGINQPQHF TGTGCCATCAGTGAGTCGATGTCGGGGATTAATCAGCCCCAGCATTTT
. . TRBJ1-6 TRBV11-2 CASSPRLSNSPLHF TGTGCCAGCAGCCCCCGACTATCCAATTCACCCCTCCACTTT
. TRBD2 TRBJ2-5 TRBV7-8 CASSSGLAGHQETQYF TGTGCCAGCAGCTCCGGACTAGCGGGGCATCAAGAGACCCAGTACTTC
. . TRBJ2-3 TRBV27 CASSLSVMATQYF TGTGCCAGCAGTTTATCGGTGATGGCTACGCAGTATTTT
. . TRBJ1-5 TRBV2 CASSGQANQPQHF TGTGCCAGCAGTGGACAGGCCAATCAGCCCCAGCATTTT
. . TRBJ1-5 TRBV12-5 CASGPGGAGVEPQHF TGTGCTAGTGGTCCCGGCGGGGCTGGGGTTGAGCCCCAGCATTTT
once TRBD2 TRBJ2-1 TRBV29-1 CSAGGQTGDEQFF TGCAGCGCGGGGGGGCAGACTGGCGATGAGCAGTTCTTC
. TRBD1 TRBJ1-5 TRBV28 CASSGDRSSNQPQHF TGTGCCAGCAGTGGGGACAGGTCGAGCAATCAGCCCCAGCATTTT
. . TRBJ1-1 TRBV2 CASSEVPENTEAFF TGTGCCAGCAGTGAGGTGCCAGAGAACACTGAAGCTTTCTTT
. . TRBJ1-2 TRBV3-1/TRBV3-2 CASTNQGGNPYGYTF TGTGCCAGCACCAACCAGGGAGGGAATCCCTATGGCTACACCTTC
. . TRBJ1-1 TRBV30 CAHSWGGEAFF TGTGCCCATAGTTGGGGAGGTGAAGCTTTCTTT
. TRBD2 TRBJ2-7 TRBV7-9 CASSLTSGKDEQYF TGTGCCAGCAGCCTGACTAGCGGGAAGGACGAGCAGTACTTC
. . TRBJ1-1 TRBV28 CASWRELNTEAFF TGTGCCAGCTGGCGGGAACTGAACACTGAAGCTTTCTTT
many . TRBJ1-1 TRBV6-4 CASTIGGGRGTEAFF TGTGCCAGCACGATAGGGGGGGGAAGGGGCACTGAAGCTTTCTTT
. . TRBJ1-2 TRBV19 CASSISEGYSGDYGYTF TGTGCCAGTAGTATTTCTGAAGGTTATTCGGGAGACTATGGCTACACCTTC
. . TRBJ2-5 TRBV24-1 CATSDPQGSGETQYF TGTGCCACCAGTGATCCGCAGGGAAGTGGGGAGACCCAGTACTTC
. . TRBJ2-2 TRBV5-4 CASSSGGPNTGELFF TGTGCCAGCAGTTCTGGAGGCCCGAACACCGGGGAGCTGTTTTTT
. . TRBJ1-2 TRBV18 CASSLDRSYGYTF TGTGCCAGCTCGCTCGACAGGAGCTATGGCTACACCTTC
. . TRBJ2-3 TRBV6-1 CASSEAPRSLDTQYF TGTGCCAGCAGTGAAGCGCCTCGGTCTTTAGATACGCAGTATTTT
. TRBD1 TRBJ1-1 TRBV11-3 CASSLGQGGEAFF TGTGCCAGCAGCTTGGGACAGGGCGGTGAAGCTTTCTTT
. . TRBJ1-4 TRBV5-4 CASSLGGGADEKLFF TGTGCCAGCAGCTTGGGAGGCGGGGCAGATGAAAAACTGTTTTTT
. TRBD1 TRBJ2-1 TRBV28 CASSLTGGADEQFF TGTGCCAGCAGCCTAACAGGGGGTGCGGATGAGCAGTTCTTC
. . TRBJ2-3 TRBV27 CASSITGDTQYF TGTGCCAGCAGTATTACAGGAGATACGCAGTATTTT
once TRBD1 TRBJ1-2 TRBV24-1 CATSDNRGQRGYTF TGTGCCACCAGTGACAACAGGGGGCAGCGTGGCTACACCTTC
. . TRBJ2-4 TRBV4-1 CASSQDRVNQYF TGCGCCAGCAGCCAAGACAGGGTCAATCAGTACTTC
. TRBD2 TRBJ2-7 TRBV29-1 CSASRLANEQYF TGCAGCGCCTCCCGACTAGCTAACGAGCAGTACTTC
. . TRBJ2-3 TRBV7-9 CASSLQLDTQYF TGTGCCAGCAGCTTACAATTAGATACGCAGTATTTT
. . TRBJ2-6 TRBV13 CASSLGRGRTGGANVLTF TGTGCCAGCAGCTTAGGCCGTGGCAGGACGGGGGGGGCCAACGTCCTGACTTTC
. . TRBJ2-7 TRBV5-1 CASREDIYEQYF TGCGCCAGCCGGGAAGATATCTACGAGCAGTACTTC
few . TRBJ2-1 TRBV19 CASSIQGTYNEQFF TGTGCCAGTAGTATACAGGGTACCTACAATGAGCAGTTCTTC
. . TRBJ2-3 TRBV11-2 CASSLDNTDTQYF TGTGCCAGCAGCTTAGATAACACAGATACGCAGTATTTT
. TRBD1 TRBJ1-2 TRBV24-1 CATNRTGLHSPIGYTF TGTGCCACCAACAGGACAGGACTTCATTCTCCTATAGGCTACACCTTC
few . TRBJ2-7 TRBV7-2 CASSVTTAYEQYF TGTGCCAGCAGCGTGACAACGGCCTACGAGCAGTACTTC
. . TRBJ2-1 TRBV11-2 CASSLVDFAEQFF TGTGCCAGCAGCTTAGTCGACTTTGCTGAGCAGTTCTTC
. TRBD1 TRBJ1-1 TRBV7-2 CASSFRGAGMEAFF TGTGCCAGCAGCTTCAGGGGGGCAGGCATGGAAGCTTTCTTT
. TRBD2 TRBJ2-1 TRBV7-8 CASSATSSNSHEQFF TGTGCCAGCAGCGCGACTAGCTCTAATTCGCATGAGCAGTTCTTC
. . TRBJ2-4 TRBV5-6 CASSTQTALGVIQYF TGTGCCAGCAGCACTCAGACGGCCCTTGGAGTCATTCAGTACTTC
. . TRBJ1-1 TRBV7-8 CASSFDSASNTEAFF TGTGCCAGCAGCTTCGACAGTGCCTCAAACACTGAAGCTTTCTTT
medium-sized TRBD1 TRBJ1-1 TRBV30 CAWTRDSNTEAFF TGTGCCTGGACTCGGGACAGTAACACTGAAGCTTTCTTT
few TRBD1 TRBJ1-2 TRBV2 CASRGQGYGYTF TGTGCCAGCAGGGGACAGGGCTATGGCTACACCTTC
once TRBD1 TRBJ1-5 TRBV6-5 CASSPDRDGQPQHF TGTGCCAGCAGCCCGGACAGGGACGGACAGCCCCAGCATTTT
. TRBD1 TRBJ2-2 TRBV28 CASRPGGGDTGELFF TGTGCCAGCAGGCCAGGGGGCGGGGACACCGGGGAGCTGTTTTTT
. . TRBJ2-5 TRBV2 CASSLAGGDTIQETQYF TGTGCCAGCAGCCTGGCGGGTGGCGACACAATCCAAGAGACCCAGTACTTC